The 3 T cell receptor beta chains given below trace back to one sample, sequenced in a study of cytomegalovirus exposure and HLA in healthy donors. Amplification used 60 Vbeta primers and 13 Jbeta primers. The table came from immunoSEQ multiplex PCR; TCRdb's copy has only in-frame clones and leaves some out. The table shows 100,000 to 150,000 clones, with 65% to 75% occurring only once. The sequenced sample was PBMCs. The source of these receptors is a woman aged 45-60 years in good health and CMV-seropositive.

The chain employs TRBV19 and TRBJ1-5; D gene ambiguous. CDR3 length equals 13 residues. The V and J ends lost 4 bases and 5 bases respectively, with 9 bases between them. The germline gives CDR1 LNHDA, CDR2 SQIVND (reference sequence). DNA for the CDR3: TGTGCCAGTAGTACAGGTTTTTATCAGCCCCAGCATTTT. This codes for CASSTGFYQPQHF.

This clone was observed once. The J gene is TRBJ2-7, the V gene TRBV4-2; TRBD1 agrees at 9 bases. The CDR3 contains 16 residues. Germline assignment: CDR1 LGHNA and CDR2 YNFKEQ. The V gene end was trimmed by 1 base and the J gene end by 4 bases; junction bases not matched to a gene: 8. DNA for the CDR3: TGTGCCAGCAGCCAAGCATGGACAGGGGAAGGGTACGAGCAGTACTTC. Residues: CASSQAWTGEGYEQYF.

The CDR3, as DNA: TGTGCCAGTTGGAGCGGTGCAACTAATGAAAAACTGTTTTTT. This encodes CASWSGATNEKLFF. The rearrangement joins TRBV19 to TRBJ1-4, with D hard to call. This CDR3 has 14 residues. Trimming took off 8 bases at V and 0 bases at J, with 10 bases between the two ends. Germline V gives CDR1 LNHDA, CDR2 SQIVND (reference sequence).